This TCR beta chain appears in the sequencing data of a study of Ad26.COV2.S vaccination and SARS-CoV-2 variants. General observations from the study: Whether participants received vaccine or placebo, their non-spike TCR breadth was similar.

Treatment defined: 15 to 20 received Ad26.COV2.S at low or high dose, single or two shots; about 5 received placebo; per-sample allocation not given. The investigators took samples on day 63 after the first vaccine or placebo injection. As for this clone: What it binds is unknown.

Method: immunoSEQ multiplex PCR; TCRdb's copy keeps in-frame clones and lacks some. The repertoire holds 360,000 or so clones, around 89% seen once, with 1.9% in the top ten. This CDR3 is built from 17 residues. Germline V gene data show CDR1 as SGHRS and CDR2 as YFSETQ. The junction had 15 bases not matched to a gene; V was cut back by 4 bases and J by 4 bases. The sequence derives from a person between 18 and 65 years old who received the Ad26.COV2.S COVID-19 vaccine or a placebo. The specimen comprised peripheral blood, sampled in a trial of Ad26.COV2.S vaccine versus placebo. V usage is TRBV5-1 and J usage is TRBJ1-2; 8 bases line up with TRBD1. DNA of the CDR3: TGCGCCAGCAGCGTGACGTTTCAGGGGGCCAATTTCTATGGCTACACCTTC. It codes for CASSVTFQGANFYGYTF.